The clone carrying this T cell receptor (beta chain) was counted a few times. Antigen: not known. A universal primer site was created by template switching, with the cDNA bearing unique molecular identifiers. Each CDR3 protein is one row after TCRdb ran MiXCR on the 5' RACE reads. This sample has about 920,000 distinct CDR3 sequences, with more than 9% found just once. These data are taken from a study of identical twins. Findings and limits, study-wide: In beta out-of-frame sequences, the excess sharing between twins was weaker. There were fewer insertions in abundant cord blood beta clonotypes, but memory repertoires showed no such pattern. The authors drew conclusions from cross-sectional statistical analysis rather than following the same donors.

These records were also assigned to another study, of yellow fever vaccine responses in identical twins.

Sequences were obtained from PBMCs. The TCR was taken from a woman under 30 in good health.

CDR3: CASSQTGLADTDTQYF. In DNA form, the CDR3 reads TGTGCCAGCAGCCAAACTGGACTAGCGGACACAGATACGCAGTATTTT. This chain uses TRBV4-2 with TRBJ2-3; TRBD2 matches at 10 bases. Germline CDR1 LGHNA, CDR2 YNFKEQ. CDR3 length: 16 residues. With 2 bases clipped from V and 2 bases from J, the junction kept 4 bases outside the gene matches.